The next 8 T cell receptor beta chains were all read from a single sample in a study of identical twins. TCRdb analysed the 5' RACE reads with MiXCR anew, one entry per CDR3 protein. The sample includes fewer than 550,000 distinct CDR3 sequences, roughly 13% of them seen just once. These data are also associated with another study on yellow fever vaccine responses in identical twins.

The specimen was CD4+ T cells sorted from blood. The receptor set was obtained from a woman under 30 in good health.

The chain is built from TRBV4-2 and TRBJ2-3; the match to TRBD2 covers 12 bases. The CDR3 is 18 residues long. Germline assignment: CDR1 LGHNA and CDR2 YNFKEQ. Losses at the gene ends were 1 base for V and 2 bases for J; bases not matched to a gene: 7. The CDR3 region has the DNA TGTGCCAGCAGCCAAGGGACTAGCGGGACTCGATACACAGATACGCAGTATTTT. Amino acid sequence: CASSQGTSGTRYTDTQYF.

This clonotype was observed at least ten times. The chain has TRBV20-1 and TRBJ2-2, with D perhaps matching TRBD2 (6 bases). The CDR3 loop spans 16 amino acids. The germline CDR1 and CDR2 sequences are DFQATT and SNEGSKA (reference sequence). Trimming stripped 0 bases from V and 4 bases from J, with 15 bases between. CDR3 DNA: TGCAGTGCTAGAGATGAAGGGAGGCCCTTCACCGGGGAGCTGTTTTTT. Translating gives CSARDEGRPFTGELFF.

In this sample, this clonotype turned up many times. The chain uses TRBV10-3 and TRBJ2-1, with TRBD1 matching 8 bases. V was pared by 5 bases and J by 0 bases, with 3 bases of the junction left unmatched. Germline V gene sequence: CDR1 ENHRY, CDR2 SYGVKD. This CDR3 contains 15 residues. CDR3 DNA: TGTGCCATCAGTAGACAGGGGAGCTCCTACAATGAGCAGTTCTTC. Residues: CAISRQGSSYNEQFF.

The rearrangement links TRBV12-3 or TRBV12-4 to TRBJ2-4; either TRBD1 or TRBD2 may supply D (5 bases each). V dropped 4 bases and J dropped 15 bases, with 16 bases sitting between them. This CDR3 is built from 12 residues. As DNA, the CDR3 is TGTGCCAGCAGTTCTGGGGCGGGCTCTCGGTACTTC. Translated: CASSSGAGSRYF.

The gene calls are TRBV25-1 and TRBJ2-2; D is ambiguous. Germline CDR1 MGHDK, CDR2 SYGVNS. The CDR3 contains 14 residues. V lost 6 bases, J lost 2 bases, and 10 bases lay in between. CDR3 sequence (DNA): TGTGCCAGCAGAACAGACGCTAACACCGGGGAGCTGTTTTTT. Translation: CASRTDANTGELFF.

This clonotype showed up many times. This chain connects TRBV5-1 to TRBJ2-7; perhaps TRBD1 as D (6 bases). Per the germline V gene, CDR1 is SGHRS and CDR2 is YFSETQ. The V end lost 4 bases, the J end lost 3 bases, and 20 bases lay between the germline ends. This CDR3 contains 16 residues. CDR3 sequence: CASSKYRVPGGYEQYF. DNA of the CDR3: TGCGCCAGCAGCAAATACAGGGTTCCAGGTGGCTACGAGCAGTACTTC.

This clonotype was counted only a few times. The chain is built from TRBV30 and TRBJ2-3; D assignment may be TRBD1 or TRBD2 (5 bases each). This CDR3 contains 14 residues. V was trimmed by 5 bases and J by 4 bases, leaving 16 bases between them. Germline loops: CDR1 GTSNPN, CDR2 SVGIG (reference sequence). The CDR3 reads CAWGQGRGPDTQYF. In DNA form, the CDR3 reads TGTGCCTGGGGCCAGGGTCGGGGCCCAGATACGCAGTATTTT.

This clonotype came up many times. The chain couples TRBV27 to TRBJ1-2; 8 positions match TRBD1. This CDR3 spans 15 amino acids. After removal of 10 bases from V and 4 bases from J, the junction contained 14 bases not matched to a gene. Germline assignment: CDR1 MNHEY and CDR2 SMNVEV (reference sequence). The CDR3 DNA sequence: TGTGCCACCCGAGACAGGGGCGATTCGAGCTATGGCTACACCTTC. Protein sequence: CATRDRGDSSYGYTF.